This T cell receptor (beta chain) emerged from a study of human T cells and chemical hapten exposure. Study overall: The study sensitized with 2% DPC on a 2 cm by 2 cm patch of upper inner arm skin.

This clonotype was seen a handful of times. Per the original data handling: The number of TCRs in each sample had a median of approximately 95,000 and spanned roughly 23,224 to 700,000. TCRdb reanalysed the RACE reads using MiXCR and keeps one entry per CDR3 protein. For this entry, the V and J calls and clone size follow TCRdb and not the study's own pipeline. This sample has some 180,000 distinct CDR3 sequences, with around 22% found just once. The time point here: patch test 1, 2 weeks after DPC sensitization. Regarding treatment: therapeutic diphenylcyclopropenone sensitization with weekly scalp DPC. The ends lost 6 bases at V and 0 bases at J; junction bases unmatched: 6. The CDR3 contains 16 residues.

The sequencing here drew on whole blood, taken in connection with sensitization to the hapten diphenylcyclopropenone (DPC). The chain links TRBV12-3 or TRBV12-4 to TRBJ1-1; 11 positions agree with TRBD1. The sequence was collected from a woman between 45 and 65 years old with alopecia areata. Some clones in this sample may be carry-over from other donors' samples. This chain's CDR3 is CASSRGQGGMNTEAFF. The CDR3 coding sequence is TGTGCCAGCAGCCGGGGACAGGGGGGCATGAACACTGAAGCTTTCTTT.